Given below is one T cell receptor (beta chain) in context. Its antigen is still unknown. Sorting with CD45RO/CCR7/CD25/CD127/CD95/CD27 yielded naive, central memory, regulatory and stem-like memory CD4+ cells. The V and J ends lost 1 base and 1 base, in that order; junction bases with no gene match: 9. From germline, CDR1 is SGHAT and CDR2 FQNNGV. CDR3 length: 19 amino acids. The study reverse transcribed the entire isolated RNA, so it sequenced expressed TCRB transcripts. The repertoire was sequenced with immunoSEQ multiplex PCR; TCRdb's copy has only in-frame clones and lacks some. Of 250,000 to 300,000 clones in the sample, less than 30% were seen once. This entry is derived from a study of beta chain features in type 1 diabetes. Whole-study results and caveats: Whatever favoring of shorter templates PCR might show would apply equally to patients and controls. Moderately but significantly shorter TCRB CDR3s were found in Type 1 diabetes patients in all four CD4+ subsets. Highly expressing activated T cells could be over-counted with a cDNA template. Researchers reported that naive, central memory and Treg TCRB repertoires appeared more similar in patients than in healthy donors.

The source of this sequence is a woman under 40 with type 1 diabetes. Material for sequencing was naive CD4+ T cells from blood. The chain couples TRBV11-2 to TRBJ2-2, with 10 bases identical to TRBD1. The CDR3 loop reads CASSLVAVRTGGNTGELFF. In DNA, the CDR3 is TGTGCCAGCAGCTTAGTAGCTGTGCGGACAGGGGGGAACACCGGGGAGCTGTTTTTT.